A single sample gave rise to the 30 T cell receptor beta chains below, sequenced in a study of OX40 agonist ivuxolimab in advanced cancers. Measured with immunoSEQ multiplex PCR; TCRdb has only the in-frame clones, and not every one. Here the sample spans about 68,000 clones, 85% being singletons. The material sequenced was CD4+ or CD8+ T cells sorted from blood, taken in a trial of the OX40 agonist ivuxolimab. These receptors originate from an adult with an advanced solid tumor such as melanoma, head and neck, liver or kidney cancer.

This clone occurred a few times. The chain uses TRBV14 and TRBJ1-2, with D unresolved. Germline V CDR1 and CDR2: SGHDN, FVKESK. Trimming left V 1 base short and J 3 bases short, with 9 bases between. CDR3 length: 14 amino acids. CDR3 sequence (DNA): TGTGCCAGCAGCCAAGTGGCCAGTTACTATGGCTACACCTTC. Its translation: CASSQVASYYGYTF.

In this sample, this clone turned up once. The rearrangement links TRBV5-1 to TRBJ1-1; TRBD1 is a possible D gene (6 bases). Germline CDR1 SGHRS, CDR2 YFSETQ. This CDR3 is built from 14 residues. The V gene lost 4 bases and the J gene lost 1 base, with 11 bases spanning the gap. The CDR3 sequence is CASSPQTGNTEAFF. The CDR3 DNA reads TGCGCCAGCAGCCCCCAGACAGGGAACACTGAAGCTTTCTTT.

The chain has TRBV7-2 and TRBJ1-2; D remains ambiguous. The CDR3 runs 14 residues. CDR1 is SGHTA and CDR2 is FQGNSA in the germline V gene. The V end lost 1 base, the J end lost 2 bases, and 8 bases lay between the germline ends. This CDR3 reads CASSLEVGNYGYTF. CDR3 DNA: TGTGCCAGCAGCTTAGAAGTAGGGAACTATGGCTACACCTTC.

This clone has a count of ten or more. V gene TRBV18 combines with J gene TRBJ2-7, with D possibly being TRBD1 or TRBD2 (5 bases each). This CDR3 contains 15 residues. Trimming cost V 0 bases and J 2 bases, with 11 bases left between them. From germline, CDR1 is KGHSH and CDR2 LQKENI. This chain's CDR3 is CASSPPAGAAYEQYF. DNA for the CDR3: TGTGCCAGCTCACCACCAGCCGGGGCCGCCTACGAGCAGTACTTC.

In DNA form, the CDR3 reads TGCGCCAGCACGGCGTCAGGGGGGATCCGTGGAGGAAACATTCAGTACTTC. This codes for CASTASGGIRGGNIQYF. The chain recombines TRBV10-2 with TRBJ2-4, with a tentative D call TRBD1 (7 bases). Trimming pared 7 bases from V and 6 bases from J, leaving 25 bases between. The V gene's germline CDR1 is WSHSY and CDR2 SAAADI. The CDR3 is 17 amino acids.

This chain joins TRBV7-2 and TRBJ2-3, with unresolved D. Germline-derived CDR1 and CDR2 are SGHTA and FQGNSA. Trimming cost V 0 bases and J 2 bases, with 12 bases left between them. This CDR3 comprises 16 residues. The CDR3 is CASSLALDGYTDTQYF. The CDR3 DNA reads TGTGCCAGCAGCTTAGCGCTCGACGGATACACAGATACGCAGTATTTT. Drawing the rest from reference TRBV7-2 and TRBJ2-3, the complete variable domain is GAGVSQSPSNKVTEKGKDVELRCDPISGHTALYWYRQSLGQGLEFLIYFQGNSAPDKSGLPSDRFSAERTGGSVSTLTIQRTQQEDSAVYLCASSLALDGYTDTQYFGPGTRLTVL.

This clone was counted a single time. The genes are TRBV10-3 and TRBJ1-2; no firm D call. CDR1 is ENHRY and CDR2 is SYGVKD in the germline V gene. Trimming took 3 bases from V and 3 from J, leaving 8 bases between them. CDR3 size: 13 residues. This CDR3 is CAISDFSHYGYTF. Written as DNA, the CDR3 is TGTGCCATCAGTGATTTTTCACACTATGGCTACACCTTC.

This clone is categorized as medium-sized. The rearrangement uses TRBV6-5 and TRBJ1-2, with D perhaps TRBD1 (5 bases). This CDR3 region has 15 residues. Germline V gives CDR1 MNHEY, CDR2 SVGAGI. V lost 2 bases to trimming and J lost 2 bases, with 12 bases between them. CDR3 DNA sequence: TGTGCCAGCAGTTACGGCGGGGGACGGAACTATGGCTACACCTTC. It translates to CASSYGGGRNYGYTF.

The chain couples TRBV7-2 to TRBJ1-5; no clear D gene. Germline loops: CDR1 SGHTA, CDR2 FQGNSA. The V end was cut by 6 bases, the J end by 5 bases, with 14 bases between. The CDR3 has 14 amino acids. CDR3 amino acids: CASSLRQRDQPQHF. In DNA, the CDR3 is TGTGCCAGCAGTCTACGACAACGGGATCAGCCCCAGCATTTT.

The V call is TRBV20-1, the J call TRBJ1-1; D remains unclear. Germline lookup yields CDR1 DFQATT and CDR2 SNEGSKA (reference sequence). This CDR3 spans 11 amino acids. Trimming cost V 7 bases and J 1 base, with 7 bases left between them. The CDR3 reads CSGTPNTEAFF. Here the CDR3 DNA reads TGCAGTGGCACACCGAACACTGAAGCTTTCTTT.

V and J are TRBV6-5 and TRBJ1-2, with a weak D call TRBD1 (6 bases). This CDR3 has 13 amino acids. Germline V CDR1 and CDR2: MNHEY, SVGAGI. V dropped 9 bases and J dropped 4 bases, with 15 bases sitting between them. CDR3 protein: CASAGDLGYGYTF. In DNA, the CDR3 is TGTGCCAGTGCAGGGGATCTCGGCTATGGCTACACCTTC.

In DNA, the CDR3 is TGTGCCAGCAGCCCGGGACTAGTACAAGAGACCCAGTACTTC. Protein: CASSPGLVQETQYF. The V gene is TRBV7-2, the J gene TRBJ2-5; 8 nucleotides line up with TRBD2. Germline loops: CDR1 SGHTA, CDR2 FQGNSA. The CDR3 runs 14 residues. The junction had 4 bases not matched to a gene; V was cut back by 5 bases and J by 2 bases.

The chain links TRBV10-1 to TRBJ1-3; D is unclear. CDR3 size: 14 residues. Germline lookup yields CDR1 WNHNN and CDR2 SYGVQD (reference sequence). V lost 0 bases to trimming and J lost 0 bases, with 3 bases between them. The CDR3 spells CASSESFSGNTIYF. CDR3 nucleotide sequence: TGCGCCAGCAGTGAGTCTTTCTCTGGAAACACCATATATTTT.

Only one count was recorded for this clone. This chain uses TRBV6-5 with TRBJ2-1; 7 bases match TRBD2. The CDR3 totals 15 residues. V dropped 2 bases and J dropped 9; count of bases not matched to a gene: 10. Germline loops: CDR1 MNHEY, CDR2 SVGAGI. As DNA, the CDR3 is TGTGCCAGCAGTTACGGGCGGGGGACTCAACGTGAGCAGTTCTTC. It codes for CASSYGRGTQREQFF.

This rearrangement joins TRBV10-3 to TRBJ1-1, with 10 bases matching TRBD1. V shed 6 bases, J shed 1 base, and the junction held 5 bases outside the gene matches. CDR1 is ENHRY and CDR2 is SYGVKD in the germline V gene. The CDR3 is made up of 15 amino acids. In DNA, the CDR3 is TGTGCCATCAGGACCGGGACAGGGGAGAACACTGAAGCTTTCTTT. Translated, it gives CAIRTGTGENTEAFF.

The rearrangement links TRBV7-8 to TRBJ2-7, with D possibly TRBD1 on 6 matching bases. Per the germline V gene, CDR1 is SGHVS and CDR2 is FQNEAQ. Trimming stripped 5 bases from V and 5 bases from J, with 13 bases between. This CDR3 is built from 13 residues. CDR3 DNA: TGTGCCAGCAGCCGCAGGGGAAAGGACGAGCAGTACTTC. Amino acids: CASSRRGKDEQYF. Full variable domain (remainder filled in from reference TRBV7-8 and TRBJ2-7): GAGVSQSPRYKVAKRGQDVALRCDPISGHVSLFWYQQALGQGPEFLTYFQNEAQLDKSGLPSDRFFAERPEGSVSTLKIQRTQQEDSAVYLCASSRRGKDEQYFGPGTRLTVT.

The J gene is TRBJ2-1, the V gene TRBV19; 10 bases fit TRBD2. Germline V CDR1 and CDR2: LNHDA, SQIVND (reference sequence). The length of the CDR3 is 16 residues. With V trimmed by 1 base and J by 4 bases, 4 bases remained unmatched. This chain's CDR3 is CASSIVGLAAYNEQFF. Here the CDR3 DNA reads TGTGCCAGTAGTATAGTTGGACTAGCGGCTTACAATGAGCAGTTCTTC.

CDR3 region: CASSQDGAEGTKNIQYF. Here the CDR3 DNA reads TGTGCCAGCAGCCAAGATGGAGCAGAGGGTACCAAAAACATTCAGTACTTC. The J gene is TRBJ2-4, the V gene TRBV14; the D gene is possibly TRBD2 (5 bases). Trimming shortened V by 0 bases and J by 2 bases, and 14 bases separated the two germline ends. Germline V gene data show CDR1 as SGHDN and CDR2 as FVKESK. The CDR3 sequence is 17 residues long.

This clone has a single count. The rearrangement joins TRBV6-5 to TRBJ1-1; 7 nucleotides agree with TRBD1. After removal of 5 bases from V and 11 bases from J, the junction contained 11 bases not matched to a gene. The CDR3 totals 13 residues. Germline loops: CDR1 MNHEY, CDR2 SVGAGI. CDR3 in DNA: TGTGCCAGCAGTCATACAGGGGTAGGGTGGGCTTTCTTT. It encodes CASSHTGVGWAFF.

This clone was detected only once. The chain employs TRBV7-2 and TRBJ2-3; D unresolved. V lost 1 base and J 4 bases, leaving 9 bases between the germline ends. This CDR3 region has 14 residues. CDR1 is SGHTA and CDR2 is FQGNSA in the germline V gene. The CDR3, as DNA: TGTGCCAGCAGCTTAGACCGGTGGGCAGATACGCAGTATTTT. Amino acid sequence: CASSLDRWADTQYF.

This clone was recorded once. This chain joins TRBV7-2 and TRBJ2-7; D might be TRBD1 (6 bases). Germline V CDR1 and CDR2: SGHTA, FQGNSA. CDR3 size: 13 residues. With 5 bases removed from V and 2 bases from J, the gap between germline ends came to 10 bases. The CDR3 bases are TGTGCCAGCAGCCACGGACAGACCTACGAGCAGTACTTC. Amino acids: CASSHGQTYEQYF.

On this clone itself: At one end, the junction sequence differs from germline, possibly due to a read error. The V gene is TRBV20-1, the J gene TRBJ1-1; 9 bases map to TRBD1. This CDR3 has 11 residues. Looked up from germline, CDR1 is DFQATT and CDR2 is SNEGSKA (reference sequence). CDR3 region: CSASTGGDPIF. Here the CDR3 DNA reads TGCAGTGCTTCAACAGGGGGCGATCCTATCTTT.

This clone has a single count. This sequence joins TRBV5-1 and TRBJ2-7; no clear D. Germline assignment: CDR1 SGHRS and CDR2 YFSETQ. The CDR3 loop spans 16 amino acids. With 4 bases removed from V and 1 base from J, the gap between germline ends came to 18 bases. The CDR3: CASSLTTPRSSYEQYF. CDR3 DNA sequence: TGCGCCAGCAGCCTAACGACCCCACGATCGTCCTACGAGCAGTACTTC.

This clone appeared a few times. CDR3 loop: CSGGGQYGYTF. In DNA form, the CDR3 reads TGCAGCGGGGGGGGCCAATATGGCTACACCTTC. The J gene is TRBJ1-2, the V gene TRBV29-1; D is possibly TRBD1 (6 bases). In germline, CDR1 is SQVTM, CDR2 ANQGSEA. V was cut by 7 bases and J by 5 bases, with 11 bases left in between. The CDR3 consists of 11 residues. Complete variable domain (other parts from reference TRBV29-1 and TRBJ1-2): SAVISQKPSRDICQRGTSLTIQCQVDSQVTMMFWYRQQPGQSLTLIATANQGSEATYESGFVIDKFPISRPNLTFSTLTVSNMSPEDSSIYLCSGGGQYGYTFGSGTRLTVV.

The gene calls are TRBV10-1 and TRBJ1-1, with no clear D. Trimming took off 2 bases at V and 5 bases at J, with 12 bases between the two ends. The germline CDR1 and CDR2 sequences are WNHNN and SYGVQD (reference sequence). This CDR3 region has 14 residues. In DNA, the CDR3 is TGCGCCAGCAGTGAGCGACCGATAGGGACTGAAGCTTTCTTT. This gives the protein CASSERPIGTEAFF.

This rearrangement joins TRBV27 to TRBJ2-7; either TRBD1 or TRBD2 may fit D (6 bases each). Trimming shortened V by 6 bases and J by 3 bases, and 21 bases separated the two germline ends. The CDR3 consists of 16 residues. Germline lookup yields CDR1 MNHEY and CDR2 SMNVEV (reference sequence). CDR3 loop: CASSGPKGGSHYEQYF. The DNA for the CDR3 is TGTGCCAGCAGCGGCCCAAAGGGGGGATCGCACTACGAGCAGTACTTC.

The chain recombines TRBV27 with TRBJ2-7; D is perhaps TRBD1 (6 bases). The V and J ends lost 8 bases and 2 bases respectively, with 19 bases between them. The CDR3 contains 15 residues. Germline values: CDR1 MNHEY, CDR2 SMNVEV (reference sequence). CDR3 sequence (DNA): TGTGCCAGCCATGCAATAACAGGGCGTGCCTACGAGCAGTACTTC. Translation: CASHAITGRAYEQYF.

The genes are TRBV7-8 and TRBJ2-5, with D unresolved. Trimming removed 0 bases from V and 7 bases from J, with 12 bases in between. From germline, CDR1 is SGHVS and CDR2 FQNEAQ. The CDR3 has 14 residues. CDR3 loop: CASSLARLDRTQYF. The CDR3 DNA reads TGTGCCAGCAGCTTAGCACGCCTGGACCGGACCCAGTACTTC.

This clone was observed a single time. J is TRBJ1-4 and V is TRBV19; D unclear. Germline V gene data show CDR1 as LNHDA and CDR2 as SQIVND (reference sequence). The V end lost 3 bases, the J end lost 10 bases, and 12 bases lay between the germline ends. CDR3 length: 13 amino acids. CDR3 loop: CASSITWDGKLFF. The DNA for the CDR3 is TGTGCCAGTAGTATCACCTGGGATGGAAAACTGTTTTTT.

CDR3 sequence reads: CASRDDERGGDEQYF. The CDR3 region has the DNA TGTGCCAGCAGGGACGATGAAAGGGGAGGGGACGAGCAGTACTTC. This rearrangement joins TRBV6-1 to TRBJ2-7; TRBD2 agrees at 7 bases. Germline V CDR1 and CDR2: MNHNS, SASEGT. V was clipped by 6 bases and J by 5 bases; unmatched bases: 13. The CDR3 contains 15 residues.